The clone carrying this TCR beta chain occurred once. Antigen unknown. This record belongs to a study of graft-versus-host responses after intestinal transplantation. Study-level background: Recipients had multivisceral, liver-intestinal, or isolated intestinal transplants.

V lost 1 base to trimming and J lost 4 bases, with 16 bases between them. Per germline, CDR1 LNHNV and CDR2 YYDKDF (reference sequence). This CDR3 is built from 16 residues. Sequencing was performed with immunoSEQ multiplex PCR; in TCRdb, only in-frame clones are kept and a portion is missing. The data show 96,000 or so clones, 92% seen once. The clonotype originates from a human donor who received an intestinal transplant. This sequence joins TRBV15 and TRBJ1-2; D is undetermined. The sequencing here drew on unstimulated CD4+ T cells sorted from spleen or lymph node cells, taken before intestinal transplant. CDR3 nucleotide sequence: TGTGCCACCAGCAGAGGAACCCCGCTGGAGGTCTATGGCTACACCTTC. Its protein is CATSRGTPLEVYGYTF.